This is a list of T cell receptor beta chains from one sample in a study of T cell repertoires in cytomegalovirus infection. TCRdb re-analysed the reads in MiXCR, keeping a single row per CDR3 protein. The table has about 230,000 distinct CDR3 sequences, approximately 6.7% seen once. Material for sequencing was PBMCs. Every receptor here comes from a human donor in good health (CMV status not recorded). Some clones in this sample may be carry-over from other donors' samples. Each CDR3 is given with its conserved first and last residue. D genes are given only for firm matches. Clone size is stated in some rows and not others, as once, few, many or a class when expanded.

clone_size: many
d_call: .
j_call: TRBJ2-2
v_call: TRBV7-2
cdr3_aa: CASSPFNPGELFF
cdr3_nt: TGTGCCAGCAGCCCCTTTAACCCCGGGGAGCTGTTTTTT

clone_size: many
d_call: .
j_call: TRBJ2-5
v_call: TRBV20-1
cdr3_aa: CSARRDSAEETQYF
cdr3_nt: TGCAGTGCTAGGAGGGACTCCGCGGAAGAGACCCAGTACTTC

clone_size: .
d_call: .
j_call: TRBJ1-1
v_call: TRBV5-5
cdr3_aa: CASSSMDEAFF
cdr3_nt: TGTGCCAGCAGCTCCATGGATGAAGCTTTCTTT

clone_size: many
d_call: TRBD1
j_call: TRBJ1-1
v_call: TRBV5-1
cdr3_aa: CASQGGQGGSMNTEAFF
cdr3_nt: TGCGCCAGCCAAGGAGGGCAGGGGGGTTCCATGAACACTGAAGCTTTCTTT

clone_size: many
d_call: .
j_call: TRBJ2-1
v_call: TRBV5-5
cdr3_aa: CASSWGVGGGYNEQFF
cdr3_nt: TGTGCCAGCAGCTGGGGGGTAGGAGGGGGATACAATGAGCAGTTCTTC

clone_size: few
d_call: TRBD2
j_call: TRBJ2-2
v_call: TRBV5-1
cdr3_aa: CATQFSAGDTGELFF
cdr3_nt: TGCGCCACCCAATTTTCGGCGGGGGACACCGGGGAGCTGTTTTTT

clone_size: many
d_call: .
j_call: TRBJ2-6
v_call: TRBV28
cdr3_aa: CASTARDSGANVLTF
cdr3_nt: TGTGCCAGCACTGCTAGAGACTCTGGGGCCAACGTCCTGACTTTC

clone_size: many
d_call: TRBD1
j_call: TRBJ1-2
v_call: TRBV5-1
cdr3_aa: CASGTGNYGYTF
cdr3_nt: TGCGCCAGCGGGACAGGGAATTATGGCTACACCTTC

clone_size: .
d_call: TRBD1
j_call: TRBJ1-5
v_call: TRBV5-1
cdr3_aa: CASSLGGQTNQPEHF
cdr3_nt: TGCGCCAGCAGCTTGGGGGGACAGACGAATCAGCCCGAGCATTTC

clone_size: many
d_call: .
j_call: TRBJ2-4
v_call: TRBV6-2/TRBV6-3
cdr3_aa: CASTGVAKNIQYF
cdr3_nt: TGTGCCAGCACCGGGGTGGCCAAAAACATTCAGTACTTC

clone_size: many
d_call: TRBD1
j_call: TRBJ2-5
v_call: TRBV7-9
cdr3_aa: CASSQWTGQETQYF
cdr3_nt: TGTGCCAGCAGCCAATGGACAGGACAAGAGACCCAGTACTTC

clone_size: few
d_call: .
j_call: TRBJ2-5
v_call: TRBV9
cdr3_aa: CASSVGGRGTVQETQYF
cdr3_nt: TGTGCCAGCAGCGTAGGAGGAAGGGGAACGGTCCAAGAGACCCAGTACTTC

clone_size: many
d_call: .
j_call: TRBJ2-1
v_call: TRBV20-1
cdr3_aa: CSALDGGFYEQFF
cdr3_nt: TGCAGTGCTTTAGACGGGGGCTTCTATGAGCAGTTCTTC

clone_size: many
d_call: .
j_call: TRBJ2-1
v_call: TRBV6-2/TRBV6-3
cdr3_aa: CASSYPTQGNEQFF
cdr3_nt: TGTGCCAGCAGTTACCCGACACAGGGAAATGAGCAGTTCTTC

clone_size: many
d_call: TRBD1
j_call: TRBJ2-3
v_call: TRBV7-2
cdr3_aa: CASSFTGTGGTDTQYF
cdr3_nt: TGTGCCAGCAGCTTTACCGGGACAGGCGGGACAGATACGCAGTATTTT

clone_size: many
d_call: .
j_call: TRBJ2-1
v_call: TRBV28
cdr3_aa: CASSWGGGAGPENEQFF
cdr3_nt: TGTGCCAGCAGTTGGGGGGGGGGGGCGGGTCCCGAGAATGAGCAGTTCTTC

clone_size: many
d_call: TRBD1
j_call: TRBJ2-5
v_call: TRBV7-2
cdr3_aa: CASSLSGGQGAGETQYF
cdr3_nt: TGTGCCAGCAGCTTATCGGGGGGACAGGGGGCTGGCGAGACCCAGTACTTC

clone_size: many
d_call: .
j_call: TRBJ2-1
v_call: TRBV30
cdr3_aa: CAWSVPRTIGDEQFF
cdr3_nt: TGTGCCTGGAGTGTACCAAGGACGATCGGTGATGAGCAGTTCTTC

clone_size: many
d_call: .
j_call: TRBJ2-7
v_call: TRBV7-2
cdr3_aa: CASSFRDGAYEQYF
cdr3_nt: TGTGCCAGCAGCTTCCGGGACGGTGCCTACGAGCAGTACTTC

clone_size: many
d_call: .
j_call: TRBJ2-1
v_call: TRBV2
cdr3_aa: CASKGGPSYNEQFF
cdr3_nt: TGTGCCAGCAAAGGGGGGCCTTCCTACAATGAGCAGTTCTTC

clone_size: many
d_call: .
j_call: TRBJ1-1
v_call: TRBV6-2/TRBV6-3
cdr3_aa: CASSYSEGVAFF
cdr3_nt: TGTGCCAGCAGTTACTCGGAAGGGGTAGCTTTCTTT

clone_size: many
d_call: TRBD1
j_call: TRBJ2-1
v_call: TRBV27
cdr3_aa: CASTLTPGQLHNEQFF
cdr3_nt: TGTGCCAGCACTCTTACCCCGGGACAGCTTCACAATGAGCAGTTCTTC

clone_size: .
d_call: .
j_call: TRBJ2-1
v_call: TRBV6-2/TRBV6-3
cdr3_aa: CASSKRGSESRDEQFF
cdr3_nt: TGTGCCAGCAGCAAAAGAGGGTCAGAGAGTAGAGATGAGCAGTTCTTC

clone_size: .
d_call: .
j_call: TRBJ1-1
v_call: TRBV29-1
cdr3_aa: CSVFWGMNTEAFF
cdr3_nt: TGCAGCGTTTTCTGGGGGATGAACACTGAAGCTTTCTTT

clone_size: many
d_call: .
j_call: TRBJ1-4
v_call: TRBV28
cdr3_aa: CASSLIFGPQDEKLFF
cdr3_nt: TGTGCCAGCAGTTTAATTTTCGGTCCCCAGGATGAAAAACTGTTTTTT

clone_size: .
d_call: .
j_call: TRBJ2-7
v_call: TRBV29-1
cdr3_aa: CSASRDGQTYEQYF
cdr3_nt: TGCAGCGCCTCCCGCGATGGACAGACCTACGAGCAGTACTTC

clone_size: many
d_call: TRBD2
j_call: TRBJ2-1
v_call: TRBV7-8
cdr3_aa: CASTTWGGVYNEQFF
cdr3_nt: TGTGCCAGCACCACCTGGGGGGGGGTATACAATGAGCAGTTCTTC

clone_size: many
d_call: .
j_call: TRBJ1-6
v_call: TRBV28
cdr3_aa: CASRAYGDSPLHF
cdr3_nt: TGTGCCAGCAGGGCCTATGGCGATTCACCCCTCCACTTT

clone_size: many
d_call: .
j_call: TRBJ2-3
v_call: TRBV7-9
cdr3_aa: CASSFRDSSTDTQYF
cdr3_nt: TGTGCCAGCAGCTTTCGGGACTCTAGCACAGATACGCAGTATTTT

clone_size: many
d_call: TRBD1
j_call: TRBJ2-2
v_call: TRBV20-1
cdr3_aa: CSAPGQGAGGELFF
cdr3_nt: TGCAGTGCCCCCGGCCAGGGGGCGGGGGGGGAGCTGTTTTTT

clone_size: many
d_call: TRBD1
j_call: TRBJ1-4
v_call: TRBV14
cdr3_aa: CASSAYRGSNEKLFF
cdr3_nt: TGTGCCAGCAGCGCCTACAGGGGATCTAATGAAAAACTGTTTTTT

clone_size: many
d_call: .
j_call: TRBJ2-2
v_call: TRBV7-2
cdr3_aa: CASSPHARFPGELFF
cdr3_nt: TGTGCCAGCAGCCCCCACGCGCGCTTCCCCGGGGAGCTGTTTTTT

clone_size: many
d_call: .
j_call: TRBJ2-5
v_call: TRBV7-9
cdr3_aa: CASSHMVDPIKETQYF
cdr3_nt: TGTGCCAGCAGCCACATGGTTGATCCGATAAAAGAGACCCAGTACTTC

clone_size: few
d_call: TRBD1
j_call: TRBJ2-1
v_call: TRBV9
cdr3_aa: CASSGQGGYNEQFF
cdr3_nt: TGTGCCAGCAGCGGACAGGGGGGTTACAATGAGCAGTTCTTC

clone_size: many
d_call: .
j_call: TRBJ1-5
v_call: TRBV7-2
cdr3_aa: CASSLVARGNQPQHF
cdr3_nt: TGTGCCAGCAGCTTAGTGGCCCGGGGCAATCAGCCCCAGCATTTT

clone_size: many
d_call: TRBD2
j_call: TRBJ2-2
v_call: TRBV10-3
cdr3_aa: CATLGTSGGARTGELFF
cdr3_nt: TGTGCCACGCTGGGTACTAGCGGGGGGGCACGCACCGGGGAGCTGTTTTTT

clone_size: many
d_call: .
j_call: TRBJ1-1
v_call: TRBV25-1
cdr3_aa: CASIKNTEAFF
cdr3_nt: TGTGCCAGCATAAAGAACACTGAAGCTTTCTTT

clone_size: many
d_call: .
j_call: TRBJ1-1
v_call: TRBV7-9
cdr3_aa: CASASQVNTEAFF
cdr3_nt: TGTGCCAGCGCCTCACAGGTGAACACTGAAGCTTTCTTT

clone_size: many
d_call: .
j_call: TRBJ2-3
v_call: TRBV29-1
cdr3_aa: CSVAGLKGTDTQYF
cdr3_nt: TGCAGCGTTGCAGGGTTGAAGGGCACAGATACGCAGTATTTT

clone_size: many
d_call: TRBD2
j_call: TRBJ2-5
v_call: TRBV6-1
cdr3_aa: CASSESLGGVGPETQYF
cdr3_nt: TGTGCCAGCAGTGAATCCCTGGGAGGGGTGGGTCCGGAGACCCAGTACTTC

clone_size: few
d_call: TRBD2
j_call: TRBJ2-2
v_call: TRBV11-3
cdr3_aa: CASSLSGGRQTGELFF
cdr3_nt: TGTGCCAGCAGCTTATCGGGGGGGCGGCAGACCGGGGAGCTGTTTTTT

clone_size: many
d_call: TRBD1
j_call: TRBJ1-2
v_call: TRBV20-1
cdr3_aa: CSARRDRGPEDGYTF
cdr3_nt: TGCAGTGCTCGCCGGGACAGGGGGCCGGAAGATGGCTACACCTTC

clone_size: many
d_call: .
j_call: TRBJ1-1
v_call: TRBV6-2/TRBV6-3
cdr3_aa: CASSYSPDRNTEAFF
cdr3_nt: TGTGCCAGCAGTTACTCACCGGACAGGAACACTGAAGCTTTCTTT

clone_size: many
d_call: TRBD2
j_call: TRBJ2-2
v_call: TRBV29-1
cdr3_aa: CSVQSGAGFAGELFF
cdr3_nt: TGCAGCGTCCAAAGCGGAGCGGGGTTCGCCGGGGAGCTGTTTTTT

clone_size: many
d_call: .
j_call: TRBJ1-3
v_call: TRBV7-2
cdr3_aa: CASSVRRGNTIYF
cdr3_nt: TGTGCCAGCAGCGTCCGCAGAGGAAACACCATATATTTT

clone_size: many
d_call: TRBD1
j_call: TRBJ2-7
v_call: TRBV2
cdr3_aa: CASSDFGTGKSSEQYF
cdr3_nt: TGTGCCAGCAGTGATTTCGGGACAGGGAAGTCTAGCGAGCAGTACTTC

clone_size: many
d_call: .
j_call: TRBJ2-1
v_call: TRBV20-1
cdr3_aa: CSARDVGYNEQFF
cdr3_nt: TGCAGTGCTAGAGATGTAGGCTACAATGAGCAGTTCTTC

clone_size: few
d_call: TRBD1
j_call: TRBJ1-2
v_call: TRBV20-1
cdr3_aa: CSAGTGGAHGYTF
cdr3_nt: TGCAGTGCCGGGACAGGGGGCGCACATGGCTACACCTTC

clone_size: many
d_call: TRBD2
j_call: TRBJ2-7
v_call: TRBV6-2/TRBV6-3
cdr3_aa: CASSYSRGLVLYEQYF
cdr3_nt: TGTGCCAGCAGTTACTCGAGAGGACTAGTTCTTTACGAGCAGTACTTC

clone_size: many
d_call: TRBD2
j_call: TRBJ2-5
v_call: TRBV6-2/TRBV6-3
cdr3_aa: CASSYSLAGGDQETQYF
cdr3_nt: TGTGCCAGCAGTTACTCCCTAGCGGGGGGGGACCAGGAGACCCAGTACTTC